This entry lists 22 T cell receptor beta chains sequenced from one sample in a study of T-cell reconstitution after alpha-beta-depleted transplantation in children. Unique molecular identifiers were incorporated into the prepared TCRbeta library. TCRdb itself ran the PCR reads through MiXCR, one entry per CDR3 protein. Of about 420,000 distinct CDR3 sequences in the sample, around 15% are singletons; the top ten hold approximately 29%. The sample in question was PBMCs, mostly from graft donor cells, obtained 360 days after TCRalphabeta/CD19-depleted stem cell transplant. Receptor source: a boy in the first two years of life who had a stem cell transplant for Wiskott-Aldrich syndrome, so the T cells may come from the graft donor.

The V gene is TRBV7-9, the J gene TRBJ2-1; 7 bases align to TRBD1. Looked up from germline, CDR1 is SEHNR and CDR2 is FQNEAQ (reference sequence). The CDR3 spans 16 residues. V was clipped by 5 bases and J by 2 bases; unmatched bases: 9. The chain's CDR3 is CASSIYRGPTYNEQFF. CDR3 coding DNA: TGTGCCAGCAGCATATACAGGGGCCCCACCTACAATGAGCAGTTCTTC.

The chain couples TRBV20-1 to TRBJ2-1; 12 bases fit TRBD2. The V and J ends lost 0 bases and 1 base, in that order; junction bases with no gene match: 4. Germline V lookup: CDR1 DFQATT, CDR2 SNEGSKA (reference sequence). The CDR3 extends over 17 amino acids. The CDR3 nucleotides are TGCAGTGCTAGAGATCCTAGCGGGAGGGCGTCCTACAATGAGCAGTTCTTC. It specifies CSARDPSGRASYNEQFF.

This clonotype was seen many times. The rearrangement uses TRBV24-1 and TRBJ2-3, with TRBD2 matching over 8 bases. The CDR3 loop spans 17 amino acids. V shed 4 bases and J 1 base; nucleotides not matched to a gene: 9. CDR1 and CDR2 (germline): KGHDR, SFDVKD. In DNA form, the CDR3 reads TGTGCCACCAGTGACTCCGGGACTAGAGGCGGCACAGATACGCAGTATTTT. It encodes CATSDSGTRGGTDTQYF.

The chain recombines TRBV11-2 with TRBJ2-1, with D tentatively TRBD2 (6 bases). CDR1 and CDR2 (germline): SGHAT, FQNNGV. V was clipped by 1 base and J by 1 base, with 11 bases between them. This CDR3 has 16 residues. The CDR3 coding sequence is TGTGCCAGCAGCTTAGGGCGGACTACGTCCTACAATGAGCAGTTCTTC. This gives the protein CASSLGRTTSYNEQFF.

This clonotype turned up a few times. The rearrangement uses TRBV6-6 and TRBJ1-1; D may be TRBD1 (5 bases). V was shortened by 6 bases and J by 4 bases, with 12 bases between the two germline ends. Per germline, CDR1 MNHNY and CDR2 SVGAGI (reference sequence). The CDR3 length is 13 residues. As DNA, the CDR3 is TGTGCCAGCAGCCATCAGCAGGGCACTGAAGCTTTCTTT. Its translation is CASSHQQGTEAFF.

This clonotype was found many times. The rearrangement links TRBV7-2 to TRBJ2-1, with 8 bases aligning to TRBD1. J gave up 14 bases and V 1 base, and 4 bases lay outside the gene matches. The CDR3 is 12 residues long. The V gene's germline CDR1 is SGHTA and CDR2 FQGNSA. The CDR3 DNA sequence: TGTGCCAGCAGCTTAGGACACAGGGGGGAGTTCTTC. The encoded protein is CASSLGHRGEFF.

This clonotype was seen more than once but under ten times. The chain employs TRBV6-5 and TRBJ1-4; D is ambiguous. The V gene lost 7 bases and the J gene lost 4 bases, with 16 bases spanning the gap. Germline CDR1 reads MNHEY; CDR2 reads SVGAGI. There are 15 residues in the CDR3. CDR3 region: CASTYWRANNEKLFF. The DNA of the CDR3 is TGTGCCAGCACCTACTGGAGGGCAAATAATGAAAAACTGTTTTTT.

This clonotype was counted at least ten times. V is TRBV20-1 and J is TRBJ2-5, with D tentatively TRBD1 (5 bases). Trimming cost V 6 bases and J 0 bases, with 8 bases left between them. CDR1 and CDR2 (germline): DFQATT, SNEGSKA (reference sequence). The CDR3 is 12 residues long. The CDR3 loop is CSARQYQETQYF. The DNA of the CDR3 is TGCAGTGCCAGACAGTACCAAGAGACCCAGTACTTC.

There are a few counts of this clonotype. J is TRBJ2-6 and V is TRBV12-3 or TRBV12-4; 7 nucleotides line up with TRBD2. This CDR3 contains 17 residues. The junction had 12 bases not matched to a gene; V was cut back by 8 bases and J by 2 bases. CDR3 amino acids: CASVPEGLLAGANVLTF. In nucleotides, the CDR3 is TGTGCCAGCGTCCCCGAGGGACTATTGGCTGGGGCCAACGTCCTGACTTTC.

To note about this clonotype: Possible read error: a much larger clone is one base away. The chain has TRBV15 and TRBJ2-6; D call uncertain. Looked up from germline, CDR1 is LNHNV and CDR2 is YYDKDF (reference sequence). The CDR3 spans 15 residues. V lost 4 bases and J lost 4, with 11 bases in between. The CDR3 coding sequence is TGTGCCACCAGCATCGCTGGTAGGGGGGCCAACGTCCTGACTTTC. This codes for CATSIAGRGANVLTF.

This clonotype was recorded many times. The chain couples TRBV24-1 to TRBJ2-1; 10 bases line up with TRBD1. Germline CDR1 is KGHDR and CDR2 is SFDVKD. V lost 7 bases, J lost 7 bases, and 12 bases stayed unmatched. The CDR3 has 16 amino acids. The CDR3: CATSEPDRGPVNEQFF. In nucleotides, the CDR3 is TGTGCCACCAGCGAACCAGACAGGGGGCCCGTTAATGAGCAGTTCTTC.

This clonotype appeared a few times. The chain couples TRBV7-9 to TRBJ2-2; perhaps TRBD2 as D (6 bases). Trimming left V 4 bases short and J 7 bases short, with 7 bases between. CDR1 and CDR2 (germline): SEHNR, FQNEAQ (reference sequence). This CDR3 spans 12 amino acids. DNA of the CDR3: TGTGCCAGCAGCTCCGGGGGCGGGGAGCTGTTTTTT. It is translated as CASSSGGGELFF.

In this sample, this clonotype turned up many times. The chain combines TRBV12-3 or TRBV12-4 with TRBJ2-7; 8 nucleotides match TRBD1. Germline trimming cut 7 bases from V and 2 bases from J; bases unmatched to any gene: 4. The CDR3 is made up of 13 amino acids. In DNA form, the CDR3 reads TGTGCCAGCAAGAGGACAGGGACCTACGAGCAGTACTTC. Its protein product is CASKRTGTYEQYF.

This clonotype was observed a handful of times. This chain's CDR3 is CASSPHPPRDSGYEKLFF. Here the CDR3 DNA reads TGCGCCAGCAGCCCCCACCCACCTCGGGACAGCGGCTATGAAAAACTGTTTTTT. The chain carries TRBV5-1 and TRBJ1-4; 7 bases fit TRBD1. CDR1 and CDR2 from the germline V gene are SGHRS and YFSETQ. The V segment lost 4 bases and the J segment 6 bases; nucleotides outside the gene matches: 18. The CDR3 covers 18 residues.

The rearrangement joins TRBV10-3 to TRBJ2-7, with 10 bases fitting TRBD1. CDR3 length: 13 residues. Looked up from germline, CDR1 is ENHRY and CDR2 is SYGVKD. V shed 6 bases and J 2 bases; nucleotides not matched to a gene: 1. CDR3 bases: TGTGCCATCAGAGGACAGGGGGCCTACGAGCAGTACTTC. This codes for CAIRGQGAYEQYF.

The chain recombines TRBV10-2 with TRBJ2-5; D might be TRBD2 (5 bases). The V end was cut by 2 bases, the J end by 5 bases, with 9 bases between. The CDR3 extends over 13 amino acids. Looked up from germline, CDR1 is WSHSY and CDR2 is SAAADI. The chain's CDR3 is CASSEGEWETQYF. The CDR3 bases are TGCGCCAGCAGTGAGGGGGAGTGGGAGACCCAGTACTTC.

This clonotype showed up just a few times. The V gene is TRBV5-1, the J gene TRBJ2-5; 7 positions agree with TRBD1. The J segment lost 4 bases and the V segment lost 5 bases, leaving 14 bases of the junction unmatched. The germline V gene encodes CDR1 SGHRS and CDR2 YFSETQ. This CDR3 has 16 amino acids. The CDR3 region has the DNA TGCGCCAGCAGGCAAAGACAGGGACGAGATTTAGAGACCCAGTACTTC. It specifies CASRQRQGRDLETQYF.

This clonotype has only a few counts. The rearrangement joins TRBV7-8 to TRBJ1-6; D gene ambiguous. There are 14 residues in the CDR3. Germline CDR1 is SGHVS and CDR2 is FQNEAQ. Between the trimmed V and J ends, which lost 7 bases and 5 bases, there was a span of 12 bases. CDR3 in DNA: TGTGCCAGCAACCCGGCAACCAATAATTCACCCCTCCACTTT. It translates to CASNPATNNSPLHF.

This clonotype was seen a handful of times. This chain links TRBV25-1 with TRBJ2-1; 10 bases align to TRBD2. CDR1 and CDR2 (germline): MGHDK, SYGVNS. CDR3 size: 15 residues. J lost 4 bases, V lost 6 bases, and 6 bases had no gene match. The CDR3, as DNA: TGTGCCAGCAGGCCCGGGACTAGCGTATACAATGAGCAGTTCTTC. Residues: CASRPGTSVYNEQFF.

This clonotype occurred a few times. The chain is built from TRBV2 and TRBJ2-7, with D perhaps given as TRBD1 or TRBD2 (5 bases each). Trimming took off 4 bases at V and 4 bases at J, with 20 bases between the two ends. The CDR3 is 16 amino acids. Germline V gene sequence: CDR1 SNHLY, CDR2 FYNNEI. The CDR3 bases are TGTGCCAGCAGTGTGCCCCCCGGGACGGCTCGATACGAGCAGTACTTC. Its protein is CASSVPPGTARYEQYF.

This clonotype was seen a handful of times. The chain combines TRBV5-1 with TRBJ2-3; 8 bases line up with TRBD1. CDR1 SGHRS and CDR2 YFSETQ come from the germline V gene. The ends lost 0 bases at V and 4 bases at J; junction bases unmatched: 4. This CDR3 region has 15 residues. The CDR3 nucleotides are TGCGCCAGCAGCTTGGGGACAGGGAAGGCAGATACGCAGTATTTT. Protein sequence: CASSLGTGKADTQYF.

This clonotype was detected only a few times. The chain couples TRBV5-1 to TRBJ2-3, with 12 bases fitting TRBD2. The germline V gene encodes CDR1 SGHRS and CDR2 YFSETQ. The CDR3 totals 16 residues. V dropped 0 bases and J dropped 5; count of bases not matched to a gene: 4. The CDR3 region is CASSLGLAGDVDTQYF. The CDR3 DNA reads TGCGCCAGCAGCTTGGGACTAGCGGGGGACGTAGATACGCAGTATTTT. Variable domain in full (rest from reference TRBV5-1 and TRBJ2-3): KAGVTQTPRYLIKTRGQQVTLSCSPISGHRSVSWYQQTPGQGLQFLFEYFSETQRNKGNFPGRFSGRQFSNSRSEMNVSTLELGDSALYLCASSLGLAGDVDTQYFGPGTRLTVL.